This TCR beta chain was profiled in a study of blood T cell repertoires in COVID-19. Study summary: The study drew acute and convalescent COVID-19 samples from the United States, Italy and Spain. T cells, B-cell-depleted T cells, or PBMCs provided the cDNA or gDNA that served as material.

This clone occurred a few times. Methods used by the authors: Amplification with reference gene primers provided the estimates of nucleated cell counts. Libraries were prepared by immunoSEQ multiplex PCR; TCRdb keeps only in-frame clonotypes and omits some of them. That table furnishes V, J and clone size, whereas the DNA furnished D and trimming. In the table there are about 130,000 clones, over 70% of which are singletons. V lost 4 bases and J 6 bases, leaving 12 bases between the germline ends. Germline loops: CDR1 WSHSY, CDR2 SAAADI. CDR3 size: 14 residues. The chain carries TRBV10-2 and TRBJ1-4, with D perhaps TRBD1 (6 bases). The sequence came from a woman aged 45 to 65 with acute or convalescent COVID-19. Input material: peripheral blood. CDR3: CASSVQGGDEKLFF. Written as DNA, the CDR3 is TGCGCCAGCAGTGTACAGGGAGGGGATGAAAAACTGTTTTTT.